The T cell receptor beta chain described here comes from a study of blood T cell repertoires in COVID-19. Looked up from germline, CDR1 is SGHRS and CDR2 is YFSETQ. The CDR3 consists of 14 residues. V was pared by 0 bases and J by 6 bases, with 10 bases between. The repertoire was sequenced with immunoSEQ multiplex PCR; TCRdb's copy has only in-frame clones and lacks some. The sample holds just under 350,000 clones, almost 90% seen once. The receptor's source is a woman aged 70-85 years with COVID-19, enrolled during active disease. Sequenced input: peripheral blood. V gene TRBV5-1 combines with J gene TRBJ2-1; a weak D match, TRBD1 (6 bases). CDR3 sequence: CASSLGQEINEQFF. The CDR3 coding sequence is TGCGCCAGCAGCTTGGGACAGGAAATCAATGAGCAGTTCTTC. Variable domain in full (rest from reference TRBV5-1 and TRBJ2-1): KAGVTQTPRYLIKTRGQQVTLSCSPISGHRSVSWYQQTPGQGLQFLFEYFSETQRNKGNFPGRFSGRQFSNSRSEMNVSTLELGDSALYLCASSLGQEINEQFFGPGTRLTVL.